These 7 T cell receptor beta chains originate from one sample sequenced in a study of blood T cell repertoires in COVID-19. Produced via immunoSEQ multiplex PCR; TCRdb's table is partial and in-frame only. The data contain 95,000 to 110,000 clones, 84% of them seen just once; the ten biggest clones take up 10% to 15%. Sequences were obtained from peripheral blood. The receptors derive from a human donor in a cohort sampled during active or convalescent COVID-19.

The rearrangement uses TRBV6-2 or TRBV6-3 and TRBJ1-1; D is uncertain. Germline values: CDR1 MNHEY, CDR2 SVGEGT. This CDR3 spans 15 amino acids. V lost 4 bases and J 1 base, leaving 13 bases between the germline ends. The CDR3 loop reads CASSFDWQKNTEAFF. The DNA for the CDR3 is TGTGCCAGCAGTTTCGATTGGCAGAAGAACACTGAAGCTTTCTTT.

The V call is TRBV6-5, the J call TRBJ1-4; TRBD1 aligns across 7 bases. The CDR3 is made up of 16 amino acids. V lost 2 bases, J lost 8 bases, and 11 bases stayed unmatched. The germline V gene has CDR1 MNHEY and CDR2 SVGAGI. The CDR3 reads CASSYTKTGKREKLFF. Here the CDR3 DNA reads TGTGCCAGCAGTTACACGAAGACAGGGAAGCGAGAAAAACTGTTTTTT.

This clone was counted only a few times. V usage is TRBV19 and J usage is TRBJ2-1, with 7 bases matching TRBD1. Unmatched junction bases numbered 6, after V lost 8 bases and J lost 5 bases. This CDR3 has 13 residues. CDR1 LNHDA and CDR2 SQIVND come from the germline V gene (reference sequence). The CDR3 DNA follows: TGTGCCAGTGGAGGACAGGTAAACAATGAGCAGTTCTTC. This translates into CASGGQVNNEQFF.

The J gene is TRBJ1-2, the V gene TRBV6-1; D gene ambiguous. The CDR3 sequence is 16 residues long. CDR1 is MNHNS, CDR2 SASEGT, per germline. The V gene lost 0 bases and the J gene lost 2 bases, with 13 bases spanning the gap. The CDR3 coding sequence is TGTGCCAGCAGTGAAGCGCAAATAACGAGGAACTATGGCTACACCTTC. This gives the protein CASSEAQITRNYGYTF.

This clone turned up a few times. This chain joins TRBV5-5 and TRBJ1-3; D is undetermined. The CDR3 loop spans 15 amino acids. V shed 4 bases and J shed 0 bases, with 11 bases lying between them. Germline values: CDR1 SGHKS, CDR2 YYEKEE (reference sequence). In DNA, the CDR3 is TGTGCCAGCAGCCATACTTCGAGCTCTGGAAACACCATATATTTT. It is translated as CASSHTSSSGNTIYF.

The CDR3 here is CASSVRSRAEYEQYF. CDR3 nucleotides: TGTGCCAGCAGTGTCAGGTCCAGGGCTGAATACGAGCAGTACTTC. V usage is TRBV2 and J usage is TRBJ2-7; possible D gene TRBD1, 5 bases. Looked up from germline, CDR1 is SNHLY and CDR2 is FYNNEI. This CDR3 contains 15 residues. V lost 4 bases to trimming and J lost 4 bases, with 17 bases between them. Drawing the rest from reference TRBV2 and TRBJ2-7, the complete variable domain is EPEVTQTPSHQVTQMGQEVILRCVPISNHLYFYWYRQILGQKVEFLVSFYNNEISEKSEIFDDQFSVERPDGSNFTLKIRSTKLEDSAMYFCASSVRSRAEYEQYFGPGTRLTVT.

The chain employs TRBV18 and TRBJ2-5, with 13 nucleotides matching TRBD2. Germline CDR1 KGHSH, CDR2 LQKENI. V was clipped by 2 bases and J by 1 base; unmatched bases: 1. The CDR3 has 16 residues. The CDR3 sequence: CASSPGLAGAQETQYF. CDR3 coding DNA: TGTGCCAGCTCACCAGGACTAGCGGGGGCCCAAGAGACCCAGTACTTC.